This TCR beta chain was recorded in a study of cytomegalovirus exposure and HLA in healthy donors. The PCR made use of 60 Vbeta and 13 Jbeta primers. Generated by immunoSEQ multiplex PCR, the TCRdb table keeps only in-frame clones and is missing some. This table has about 180,000 clones, over 80% appearing once. Germline CDR1 is MNHNS and CDR2 is SASEGT. The V gene lost 1 base and the J gene lost 4 bases, with 11 bases spanning the gap. This CDR3 is 14 amino acids long. This clone was detected only once. What it recognizes is unknown. Findings of the study overall: It was reportedly the case that the classifier diagnosed cytomegalovirus status with high specificity and sensitivity.

Sequences were obtained from PBMCs. This clonotype originated in a girl aged 10 to 17 in good health and CMV-seropositive. The chain carries TRBV6-1 and TRBJ2-7; D perhaps matches TRBD2 (6 bases). CDR3: CASSEGLRGYEQYF. CDR3 in DNA: TGTGCCAGCAGTGAAGGTTTACGGGGGTACGAGCAGTACTTC.